The T cell receptor beta chain under discussion was sequenced for a study of T cells in Graves' hyperthyroidism and ophthalmopathy. Study details: Peripheral blood samples were taken at initial diagnosis, prior to any treatment. Findings of the study overall: Ophthalmopathy prediction by the model preceded onset by a median approximately 6.1 months.

Germline V lookup: CDR1 MNHNS, CDR2 SASEGT. The CDR3 is 13 amino acids. V lost 8 bases, J lost 5 bases, and 4 bases stayed unmatched. The sample holds many counts of this clonotype. Its antigen is unknown. TCR beta CDR3 region amplification was performed from RNA transcripts. The TCR CDR3 first-round RT-PCR relied on the HTBI primer set. TCRdb re-called the multiplex PCR reads through MiXCR, storing one row per CDR3 protein. This sample has hundreds of thousands of distinct CDR3 sequences; 13% occur once, and the top ten carry roughly 9.2%. The genes are TRBV6-1 and TRBJ1-4, with 8 positions matching TRBD1. The sample taken for sequencing was blood. The source of this sequence is a woman between 18 and 29 years old with Graves' hyperthyroidism. CDR3 in amino acids: CASGDRLNEKLFF. The CDR3 nucleotides are TGTGCCAGCGGGGACAGGCTAAATGAAAAACTGTTTTTT.